Here is one T cell receptor (beta chain) with its context. Antigen specificity is unknown. Here immunoSEQ multiplex PCR was the method, and the copy in TCRdb shows in-frame clones only, minus some. The repertoire includes 100,000 to 120,000 clones, about 81% of them detected once, and 4% to 5% sits in the top ten. These data belong to a study of T cell responses to AZD1222 COVID-19 vaccine. Whole-study results and caveats: Baseline serology detected seropositivity in only five to seven AZD1222 recipients. It was only after the peak T cell response that any repertoires were sampled. Targets within unmutated variant regions were reportedly found for nearly half of spike-specific TCRs.

The source material was peripheral blood, sampled on day 0 of AZD1222 vaccination. This TCR derives from an adult in good health.

CDR3 residues: CASSSGTGDSLYGYTF. The CDR3 coding sequence is TGTGCCAGCAGTTCCGGGACAGGGGATTCTCTCTATGGCTACACCTTC. The chain has TRBV6-5 and TRBJ1-2; the match to TRBD1 covers 10 bases. This CDR3 contains 16 residues. Trimming took 4 bases from V and 4 from J; bases not matched to a gene: 9. Germline assignment: CDR1 MNHEY and CDR2 SVGAGI.